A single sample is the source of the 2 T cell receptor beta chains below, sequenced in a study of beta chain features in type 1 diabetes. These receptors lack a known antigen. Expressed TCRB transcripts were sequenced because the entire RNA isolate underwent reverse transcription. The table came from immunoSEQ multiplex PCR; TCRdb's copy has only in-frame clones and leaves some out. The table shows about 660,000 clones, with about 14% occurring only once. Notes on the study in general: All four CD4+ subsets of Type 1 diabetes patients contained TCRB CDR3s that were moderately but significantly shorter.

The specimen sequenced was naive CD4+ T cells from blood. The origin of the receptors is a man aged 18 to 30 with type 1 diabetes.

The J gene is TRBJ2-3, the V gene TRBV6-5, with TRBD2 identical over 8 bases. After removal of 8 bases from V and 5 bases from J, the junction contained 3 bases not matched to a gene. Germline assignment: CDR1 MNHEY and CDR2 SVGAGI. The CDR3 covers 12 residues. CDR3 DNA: TGTGCCAGCGGGCGGGAGGAAGATACGCAGTATTTT. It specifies CASGREEDTQYF.

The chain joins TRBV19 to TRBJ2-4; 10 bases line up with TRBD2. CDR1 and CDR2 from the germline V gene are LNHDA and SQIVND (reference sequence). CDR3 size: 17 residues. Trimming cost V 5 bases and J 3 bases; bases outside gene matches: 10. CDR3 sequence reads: CASSSASGSLGKNIQYF. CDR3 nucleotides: TGTGCCAGTAGTTCGGCTAGCGGGAGTCTTGGCAAAAACATTCAGTACTTC.